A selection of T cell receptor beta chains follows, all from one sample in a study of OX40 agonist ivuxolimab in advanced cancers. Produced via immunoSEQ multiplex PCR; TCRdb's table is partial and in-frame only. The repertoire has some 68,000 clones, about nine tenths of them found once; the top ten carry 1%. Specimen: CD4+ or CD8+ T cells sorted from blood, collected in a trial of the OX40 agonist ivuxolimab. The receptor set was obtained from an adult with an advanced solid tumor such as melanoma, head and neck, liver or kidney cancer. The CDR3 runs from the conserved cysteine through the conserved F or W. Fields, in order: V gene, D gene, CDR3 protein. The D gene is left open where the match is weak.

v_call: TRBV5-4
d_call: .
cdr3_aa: CASSLNRPPYEQYF

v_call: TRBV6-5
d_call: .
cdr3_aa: CASSYSRTGYGYTF

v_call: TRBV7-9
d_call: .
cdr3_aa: CASSYSDTQYF

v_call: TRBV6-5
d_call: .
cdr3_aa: CASSWRQGRRDTEAFF

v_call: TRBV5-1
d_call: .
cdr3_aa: CASSLEGDSETNYGYTF

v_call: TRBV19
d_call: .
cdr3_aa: CASSIQGADTQYF

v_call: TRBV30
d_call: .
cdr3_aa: CAWSQNEQFF

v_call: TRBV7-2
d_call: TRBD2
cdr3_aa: CASSFPGTSVFF

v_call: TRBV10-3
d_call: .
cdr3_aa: CAISEATIADTQYF

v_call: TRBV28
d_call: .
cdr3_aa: CASSLRQTTNEKLFF